Reported below is one T cell receptor beta chain. The sample is drawn from a study of blood T cell repertoires in COVID-19. Study background: COVID-19 samples from acute and convalescent phases originated in the United States, Italy and Spain. The cDNA or gDNA used as material had been derived from T cells, B-cell-depleted T cells, or PBMCs.

The CDR3 covers 14 residues. Trimming shortened V by 6 bases and J by 5 bases, and 17 bases separated the two germline ends. From germline, CDR1 is MGHDK and CDR2 SYGVNS. Under the authors' procedure: The assay estimated nucleated cells by amplifying reference gene primers. The data were produced by immunoSEQ multiplex PCR, yet TCRdb's version contains in-frame clones alone and is incomplete. The V and J calls and the clone size are those of that table, but D and trimming were determined from the DNA. The top ten hold 9.5% to 15% of the sample, which has under 250,000 clones, over 75% seen once. This sequence was found in a human donor in a cohort sampled during active COVID-19. The chain has TRBV25-1 and TRBJ2-7; D is unclear. Input material: peripheral blood. CDR3 amino acids: CASRVTEWSDEQYF. Here the CDR3 DNA reads TGTGCCAGCAGAGTGACGGAGTGGTCGGACGAGCAGTACTTC.